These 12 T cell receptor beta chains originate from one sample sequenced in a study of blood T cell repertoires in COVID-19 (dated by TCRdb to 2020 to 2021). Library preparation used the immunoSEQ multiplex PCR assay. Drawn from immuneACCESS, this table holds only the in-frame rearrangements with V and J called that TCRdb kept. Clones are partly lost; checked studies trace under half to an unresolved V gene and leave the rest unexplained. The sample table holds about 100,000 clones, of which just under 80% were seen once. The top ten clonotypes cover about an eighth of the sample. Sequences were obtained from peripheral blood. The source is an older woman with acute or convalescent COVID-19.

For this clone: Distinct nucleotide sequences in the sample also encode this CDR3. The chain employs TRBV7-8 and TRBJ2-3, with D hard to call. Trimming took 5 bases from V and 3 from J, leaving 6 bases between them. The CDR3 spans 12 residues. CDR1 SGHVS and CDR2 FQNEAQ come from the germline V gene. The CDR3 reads CASSPHTDTQYF. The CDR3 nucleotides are TGTGCCAGCAGCCCACATACAGATACGCAGTATTTT.

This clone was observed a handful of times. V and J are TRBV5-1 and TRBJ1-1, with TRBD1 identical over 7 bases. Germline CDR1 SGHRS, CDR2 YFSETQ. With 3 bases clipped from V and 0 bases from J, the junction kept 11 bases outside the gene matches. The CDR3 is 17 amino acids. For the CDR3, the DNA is TGCGCCAGCAGCTCACTACCACAGGGGACGTTGAACACTGAAGCTTTCTTT. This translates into CASSSLPQGTLNTEAFF.

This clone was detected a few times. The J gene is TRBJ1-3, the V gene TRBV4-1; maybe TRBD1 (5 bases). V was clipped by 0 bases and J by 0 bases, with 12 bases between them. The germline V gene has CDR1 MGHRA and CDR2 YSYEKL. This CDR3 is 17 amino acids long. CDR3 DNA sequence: TGCGCCAGCAGCCAAGATGGGGCCGGACCCTCTGGAAACACCATATATTTT. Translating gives CASSQDGAGPSGNTIYF.

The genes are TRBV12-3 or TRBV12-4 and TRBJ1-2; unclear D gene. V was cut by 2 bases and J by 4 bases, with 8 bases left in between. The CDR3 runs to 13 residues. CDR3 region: CASSLHQSYGYTF. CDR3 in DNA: TGTGCCAGCAGTTTACACCAGTCCTATGGCTACACCTTC.

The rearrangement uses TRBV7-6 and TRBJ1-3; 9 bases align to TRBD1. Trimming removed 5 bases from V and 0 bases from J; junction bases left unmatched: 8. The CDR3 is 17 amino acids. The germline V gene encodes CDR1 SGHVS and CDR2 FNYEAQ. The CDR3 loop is CASSVGQGLLSGNTIYF. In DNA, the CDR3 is TGTGCCAGCAGCGTCGGACAGGGGCTCCTCTCTGGAAACACCATATATTTT.

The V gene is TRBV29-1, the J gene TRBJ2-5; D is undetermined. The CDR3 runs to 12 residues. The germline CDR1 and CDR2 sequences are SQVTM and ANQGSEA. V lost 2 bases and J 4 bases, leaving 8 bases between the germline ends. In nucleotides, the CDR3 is TGCAGCGTTGAAAAACAGTCAGAGACCCAGTACTTC. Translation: CSVEKQSETQYF.

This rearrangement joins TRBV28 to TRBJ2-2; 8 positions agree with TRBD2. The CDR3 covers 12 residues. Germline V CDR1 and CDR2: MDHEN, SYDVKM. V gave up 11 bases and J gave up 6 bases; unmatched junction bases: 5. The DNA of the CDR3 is TGTGCCGGACGGGGGGGTGCCGGGGAGCTGTTTTTT. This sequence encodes CAGRGGAGELFF. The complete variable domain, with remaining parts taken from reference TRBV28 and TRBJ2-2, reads DVKVTQSSRYLVKRTGEKVFLECVQDMDHENMFWYRQDPGLGLRLIYFSYDVKMKEKGDIPEGYSVSREKKERFSLILESASTNQTSMYLCAGRGGAGELFFGEGSRLTVL.

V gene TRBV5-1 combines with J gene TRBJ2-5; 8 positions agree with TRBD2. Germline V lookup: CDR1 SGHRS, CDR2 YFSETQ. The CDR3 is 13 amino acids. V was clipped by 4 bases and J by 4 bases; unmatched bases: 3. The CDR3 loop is CASSPAGGETQYF. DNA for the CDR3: TGCGCCAGCAGCCCTGCGGGGGGAGAGACCCAGTACTTC.

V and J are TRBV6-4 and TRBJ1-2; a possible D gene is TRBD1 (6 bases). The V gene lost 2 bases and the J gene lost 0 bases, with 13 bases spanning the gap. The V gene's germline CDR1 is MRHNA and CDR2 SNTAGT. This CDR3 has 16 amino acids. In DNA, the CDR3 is TGTGCCAGCAGTGACCCAAACAGGGTTCCTAACTATGGCTACACCTTC. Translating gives CASSDPNRVPNYGYTF.

CDR3 residues: CSASRPPGSGNTIYF. The DNA for the CDR3 is TGCAGTGCTAGTCGACCCCCGGGATCTGGAAACACCATATATTTT. The rearrangement links TRBV20-1 to TRBJ1-3; unclear D gene. CDR1 is DFQATT, CDR2 SNEGSKA, per germline (reference sequence). The CDR3 has 15 amino acids. Trimming removed 3 bases at V and 1 base at J, with 13 bases between.

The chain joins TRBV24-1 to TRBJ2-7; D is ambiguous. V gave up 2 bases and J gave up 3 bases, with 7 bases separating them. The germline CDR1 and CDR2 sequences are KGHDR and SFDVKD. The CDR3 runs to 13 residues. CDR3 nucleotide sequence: TGTGCCACCAGTGATTCTCACGGCTACGAGCAGTACTTC. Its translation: CATSDSHGYEQYF.

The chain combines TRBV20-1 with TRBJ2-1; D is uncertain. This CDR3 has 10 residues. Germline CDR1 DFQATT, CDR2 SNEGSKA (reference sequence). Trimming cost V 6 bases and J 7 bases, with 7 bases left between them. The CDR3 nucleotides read TGCAGTGCCTTAGTTAATGAGCAGTTCTTC. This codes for CSALVNEQFF.